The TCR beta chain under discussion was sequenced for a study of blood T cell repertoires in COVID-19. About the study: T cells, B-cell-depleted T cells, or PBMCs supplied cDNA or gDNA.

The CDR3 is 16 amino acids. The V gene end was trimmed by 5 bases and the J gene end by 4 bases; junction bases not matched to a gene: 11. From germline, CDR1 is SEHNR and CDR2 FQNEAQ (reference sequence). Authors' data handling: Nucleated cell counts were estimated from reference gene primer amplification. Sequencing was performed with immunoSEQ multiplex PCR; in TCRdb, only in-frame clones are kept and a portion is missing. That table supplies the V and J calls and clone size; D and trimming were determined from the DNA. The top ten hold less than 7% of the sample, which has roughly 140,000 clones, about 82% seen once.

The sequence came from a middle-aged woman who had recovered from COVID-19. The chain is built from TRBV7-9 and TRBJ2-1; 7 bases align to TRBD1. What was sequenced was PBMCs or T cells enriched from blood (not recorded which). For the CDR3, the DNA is TGTGCCAGCAGCCCGCCGAGACAGGGACCTTACAATGAGCAGTTCTTC. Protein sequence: CASSPPRQGPYNEQFF.